These 10 T cell receptor beta chains were sequenced from one sample in a study of blood T cell repertoires in COVID-19. Measured with immunoSEQ multiplex PCR; TCRdb has only the in-frame clones, and not every one. The profile shows approximately 480,000 clones, approximately 89% of them singletons. Input material: peripheral blood. Every receptor here comes from a man in his late teens or twenties with COVID-19, enrolled during active disease.

This clone was seen only once. The chain carries TRBV7-3 and TRBJ2-7; TRBD1 aligns across 9 bases. Trimming at V came to 2 bases and at J to 4 bases, leaving 6 bases not matched to a gene. The CDR3 spans 15 residues. Germline values: CDR1 SGHTA, CDR2 FQGTGA. CDR3 residues: CASSLGTGGNYEQYF. CDR3 sequence (DNA): TGTGCCAGCAGCTTAGGAACAGGGGGCAATTACGAGCAGTACTTC.

The chain is built from TRBV6-2 or TRBV6-3 and TRBJ2-7, with 12 nucleotides matching TRBD2. V gave up 5 bases and J gave up 2 bases; unmatched junction bases: 4. The CDR3 extends over 15 amino acids. Germline V lookup: CDR1 MNHEY, CDR2 SVGEGT. In nucleotides, the CDR3 is TGTGCCAGCAGTAACGGACTAGCGGGGACCTACGAGCAGTACTTC. Its translation: CASSNGLAGTYEQYF.

The chain couples TRBV18 to TRBJ2-2, with D possibly being TRBD2 (5 bases). This CDR3 is 14 amino acids long. V was pared by 3 bases and J by 1 base, with 6 bases between. Germline V gene data show CDR1 as KGHSH and CDR2 as LQKENI. For the CDR3, the DNA is TGTGCCAGCTCACCCCGGGAGAACACCGGGGAGCTGTTTTTT. It codes for CASSPRENTGELFF.

The chain has TRBV2 and TRBJ1-3; D is ambiguous. The CDR3 has 15 amino acids. CDR1 and CDR2 from the germline V gene are SNHLY and FYNNEI. V lost 3 bases, J lost 0 bases, and 9 bases lay in between. The CDR3 DNA follows: TGTGCCAGCAGTGACAGCGGCCTCTCTGGAAACACCATATATTTT. Translating gives CASSDSGLSGNTIYF.

The chain has TRBV12-3 or TRBV12-4 and TRBJ2-1, with D hard to call. The V end was cut by 7 bases, the J end by 4 bases, with 11 bases between. The CDR3 is 13 amino acids. The CDR3 reads CASTGLTYNEQFF. The CDR3 bases are TGTGCCAGCACTGGTTTAACTTACAATGAGCAGTTCTTC.

The chain has TRBV3-1 (or the pseudogene TRBV3-2) and TRBJ1-4; D possibly corresponds to TRBD1 (6 bases). CDR1 and CDR2 from the germline V gene are LGHDT and YNNKEL (reference sequence). The V gene lost 1 base and the J gene lost 7 bases, with 16 bases spanning the gap. The CDR3 is 16 amino acids. Here the CDR3 DNA reads TGTGCCAGCAGCCAAGGAATCGCCGCGGACAGTGAAAAACTGTTTTTT. Translated: CASSQGIAADSEKLFF.

This clone occurred once. The chain carries TRBV24-1 and TRBJ2-1, with D possibly being TRBD1 (6 bases). The germline V and J ends were trimmed by 3 bases and 9 bases, with 14 bases remaining between them. The CDR3 length is 14 residues. From germline, CDR1 is KGHDR and CDR2 SFDVKD. CDR3: CATSDPGQAGEQFF. The CDR3, as DNA: TGTGCCACCAGTGATCCGGGACAAGCAGGTGAGCAGTTCTTC.

The chain links TRBV27 to TRBJ2-3; tentatively, D is TRBD2 (5 bases). Germline CDR1 reads MNHEY; CDR2 reads SMNVEV (reference sequence). The CDR3 covers 10 residues. V lost 8 bases and J 6 bases, leaving 6 bases between the germline ends. The CDR3 spells CASRGDTQYF. In DNA form, the CDR3 reads TGTGCCAGCCGCGGGGATACGCAGTATTTT.

The rearrangement uses TRBV2 and TRBJ1-2; D is undetermined. The CDR3 sequence is 13 residues long. V was shortened by 5 bases and J by 5 bases, with 12 bases between the two germline ends. Per germline, CDR1 SNHLY and CDR2 FYNNEI. The CDR3 DNA reads TGTGCCAGCAGTAGGGAGAAAAAATATGGCTACACCTTC. It yields the protein CASSREKKYGYTF.

The chain links TRBV19 to TRBJ1-2; a possible D gene is TRBD1 (5 bases). Deletions cut 3 bases from V and 8 bases from J, with 19 bases between. The CDR3 has 15 amino acids. Germline lookup yields CDR1 LNHDA and CDR2 SQIVND (reference sequence). The CDR3 DNA reads TGTGCCAGTAGTATGGAGGCGCCGGGACTGGGCGGCTACACCTTC. As protein: CASSMEAPGLGGYTF.